The present T cell receptor beta chain was sequenced within a study of cytomegalovirus exposure and HLA in healthy donors. A remark on this clone: Its antigen is currently unknown.

Profiling relied on immunoSEQ multiplex PCR, and the TCRdb table lists in-frame clones only, not all of them. Of roughly 180,000 clones listed, around four fifths were seen once; the top ten hold about 7%. Study-wide results and limits: First-cohort TCR clusters tended to co-occur in the roughly 130 validation repertoires, a later analysis found. Rarity marked most TCR sequences, yet some public TCRs occurred in many donors.

This CDR3 is 14 amino acids long. Germline assignment: CDR1 SGHVS and CDR2 FNYEAQ. Germline trimming cut 3 bases from V and 5 bases from J; bases unmatched to any gene: 3. Sequencing was done on a sample of PBMCs. The chain combines TRBV7-6 with TRBJ2-3; 9 positions match TRBD1. The clonotype originates from a man between 18 and 35 years old in good health and CMV-seropositive. The DNA of the CDR3 is TGTGCCAGCAGCTTCGGACAGGGGAGAGATACGCAGTATTTT. It is translated as CASSFGQGRDTQYF.